Following are 24 T cell receptor beta chains from one sample sequenced in a study of T-cell memory formation after mild COVID-19. TCRdb redid the calling of the 5' RACE reads with MiXCR, one entry per CDR3 protein. The sample lists over 400,000 distinct CDR3 sequences, more than 20% occurring once. The sequencing input was PBMCs or a T cell subset sorted from them (not recorded which). The receptors here all came from an adult woman who had mild COVID-19 (a few samples of this study predate the infection). Cell type and time point are not known.

The V call is TRBV4-2, the J call TRBJ2-2; D ambiguous. CDR3 length equals 13 residues. CDR1 is LGHNA, CDR2 YNFKEQ, per germline. Deletions cut 4 bases from V and 4 bases from J, with 7 bases between. DNA of the CDR3: TGTGCCAGCAGCCTACTCCTCACCGGGGAGCTGTTTTTT. Translation: CASSLLLTGELFF.

This clonotype appeared a few times. V and J are TRBV11-2 and TRBJ2-3, with a possible D match to TRBD2 (5 bases). Looked up from germline, CDR1 is SGHAT and CDR2 is FQNNGV. The CDR3 is 17 residues long. The V end was cut by 2 bases, the J end by 2 bases, with 17 bases between. The CDR3 protein is CASSLSPTKSLTDTQYF. Here the CDR3 DNA reads TGTGCCAGCAGCTTAAGCCCGACTAAGTCACTCACAGATACGCAGTATTTT.

V is TRBV5-1 and J is TRBJ2-1, with 10 bases fitting TRBD2. The CDR3 extends over 16 amino acids. Losses at the gene ends were 7 bases for V and 3 bases for J; bases not matched to a gene: 10. CDR1 SGHRS and CDR2 YFSETQ come from the germline V gene. DNA of the CDR3: TGCGCCAGCGCCCCAATGATAGCGGGGGGCTACAATGAGCAGTTCTTC. Translation gives CASAPMIAGGYNEQFF. The full variable domain, completed using reference TRBV5-1 and TRBJ2-1, is KAGVTQTPRYLIKTRGQQVTLSCSPISGHRSVSWYQQTPGQGLQFLFEYFSETQRNKGNFPGRFSGRQFSNSRSEMNVSTLELGDSALYLCASAPMIAGGYNEQFFGPGTRLTVL.

In its sample, this clonotype was seen a few times. The V and J genes are TRBV4-1 and TRBJ1-2, with D hard to call. The length of the CDR3 is 13 residues. Germline-derived CDR1 and CDR2 are MGHRA and YSYEKL. V lost 1 base, J lost 8 bases, and 11 bases lay in between. The CDR3 DNA reads TGCGCCAGCAGCCAAGGGGTCGAGGGAGGCTACACCTTC. It codes for CASSQGVEGGYTF.

This clonotype was seen only a few times. The chain uses TRBV6-5 and TRBJ1-2; 10 bases align to TRBD1. V was pared by 5 bases and J by 4 bases, with 1 base of the junction left unmatched. Germline V lookup: CDR1 MNHEY, CDR2 SVGAGI. This CDR3 has 13 amino acids. CDR3 loop: CASSRDRGYGYTF. The CDR3 DNA reads as TGTGCCAGCAGTAGGGACAGGGGCTATGGCTACACCTTC.

The rearrangement uses TRBV6-6 and TRBJ2-3, with D tentatively TRBD2 (6 bases). Between the trimmed V and J ends, which lost 2 bases and 7 bases, there was a span of 16 bases. The CDR3 totals 15 residues. Germline loops: CDR1 MNHNY, CDR2 SVGAGI (reference sequence). As DNA, the CDR3 is TGTGCCAGCAGTTACATCGACCCGGGGGAGAATACGCAGTATTTT. Protein: CASSYIDPGENTQYF.

This clonotype came up a few times. J is TRBJ2-3 and V is TRBV11-2; D may be TRBD2 (5 bases). The CDR3 runs 14 residues. Germline V gene sequence: CDR1 SGHAT, CDR2 FQNNGV. V was pared by 5 bases and J by 4 bases, with 13 bases between. The CDR3 sequence is CASSRSTGADTQYF. For the CDR3, the DNA is TGTGCCAGCAGCCGTTCGACCGGGGCAGATACGCAGTATTTT.

This clonotype was recorded a few times. The chain combines TRBV6-2 or TRBV6-3 with TRBJ2-7; D not certain. Germline V gene sequence: CDR1 MNHEY, CDR2 SVGEGT. V shed 2 bases and J shed 6 bases, with 8 bases lying between them. The CDR3 spans 12 residues. The CDR3 protein is CASSYVVGEQYF. The CDR3 bases are TGTGCCAGCAGTTACGTAGTGGGCGAGCAGTACTTC.

The V call is TRBV6-1, the J call TRBJ2-7, with D perhaps matching TRBD1 (6 bases). This CDR3 has 15 residues. Trimming took 7 bases from V and 4 from J, leaving 20 bases between them. Looked up from germline, CDR1 is MNHNS and CDR2 is SASEGT. The CDR3 spells CASTIRDTPFYEQYF. DNA of the CDR3: TGTGCCAGCACCATCCGGGACACACCATTTTACGAGCAGTACTTC.

This clonotype was recorded a few times. This chain joins TRBV4-2 and TRBJ2-5, with D possibly being TRBD2 (6 bases). Germline V gene sequence: CDR1 LGHNA, CDR2 YNFKEQ. CDR3 length equals 13 residues. Trimming pared 5 bases from V and 7 bases from J, leaving 14 bases between. In DNA, the CDR3 is TGTGCCAGCAGCGGCGGGGTAACTGGGACCCAGTACTTC. It specifies CASSGGVTGTQYF.

The V and J genes are TRBV12-3 or TRBV12-4 and TRBJ1-1; D is uncertain. V was pared by 6 bases and J by 3 bases, with 11 bases between. The CDR3 totals 13 residues. As DNA, the CDR3 is TGTGCCAGCAGCTCTTTCGGGGACACTGAAGCTTTCTTT. This sequence encodes CASSSFGDTEAFF.

V is TRBV29-1 and J is TRBJ1-1; D is uncertain. CDR3 length: 13 amino acids. Germline V gene sequence: CDR1 SQVTM, CDR2 ANQGSEA. V dropped 4 bases and J dropped 2 bases, with 11 bases sitting between them. CDR3 sequence (DNA): TGCAGCGTTGCGGCCAGCTACAACACTGAAGCTTTCTTT. Translation: CSVAASYNTEAFF. Using reference TRBV29-1 and TRBJ1-1 for the parts outside the CDR3, the full variable domain is SAVISQKPSRDICQRGTSLTIQCQVDSQVTMMFWYRQQPGQSLTLIATANQGSEATYESGFVIDKFPISRPNLTFSTLTVSNMSPEDSSIYLCSVAASYNTEAFFGQGTRLTVV.

The sample holds a few counts of this clonotype. This sequence joins TRBV27 and TRBJ2-1; 7 bases fit TRBD1. After removal of 3 bases from V and 8 bases from J, the junction contained 10 bases not matched to a gene. This CDR3 is 15 amino acids long. Germline CDR1 and CDR2: MNHEY and SMNVEV (reference sequence). CDR3 loop: CASSFEGAPAHEQFF. The CDR3, as DNA: TGTGCCAGCAGTTTTGAGGGGGCTCCTGCCCATGAGCAGTTCTTC.

The chain recombines TRBV7-2 with TRBJ2-4; the match to TRBD2 covers 11 bases. Germline-derived CDR1 and CDR2 are SGHTA and FQGNSA. The CDR3 spans 14 residues. V was pared by 6 bases and J by 4 bases, with 2 bases of the junction left unmatched. CDR3 sequence reads: CASRASGRKNIQYF. The DNA of the CDR3 is TGTGCCAGCAGGGCTAGCGGGAGGAAAAACATTCAGTACTTC.

This clonotype showed up just a few times. V gene TRBV7-6 combines with J gene TRBJ1-2; 11 bases map to TRBD1. The V gene's germline CDR1 is SGHVS and CDR2 FNYEAQ. The V and J ends lost 3 bases and 7 bases, in that order; junction bases with no gene match: 7. This CDR3 is built from 15 residues. CDR3 residues: CASSFRSGTGGGYTF. The CDR3 nucleotides read TGTGCCAGCAGCTTTCGCTCCGGGACAGGGGGTGGCTACACCTTC.

The chain employs TRBV15 and TRBJ2-3; 13 nucleotides line up with TRBD2. This CDR3 is built from 15 residues. Germline CDR1 reads LNHNV; CDR2 reads YYDKDF (reference sequence). The ends lost 7 bases at V and 5 bases at J; junction bases unmatched: 6. CDR3 sequence reads: CATNGLAGERDTQYF. The CDR3 coding sequence is TGTGCCACCAACGGACTAGCGGGAGAGCGAGATACGCAGTATTTT.

This clonotype came up many times. V usage is TRBV24-1 and J usage is TRBJ2-7, with a tentative D call TRBD2 (6 bases). Trimming shortened V by 0 bases and J by 3 bases, and 8 bases separated the two germline ends. The CDR3 is 14 residues long. The germline CDR1 and CDR2 sequences are KGHDR and SFDVKD. The CDR3 protein is CATSDLRGLYEQYF. The CDR3, as DNA: TGTGCCACCAGTGATTTGCGGGGACTCTACGAGCAGTACTTC.

The chain joins TRBV2 to TRBJ2-3; D call uncertain. The length of the CDR3 is 15 residues. V was pared by 2 bases and J by 3 bases, with 12 bases between. Germline CDR1 and CDR2: SNHLY and FYNNEI. CDR3 sequence reads: CASSEYGLGTDTQYF. In DNA, the CDR3 is TGTGCCAGCAGTGAATATGGGTTGGGGACAGATACGCAGTATTTT. The full variable domain, rest sourced from reference TRBV2 and TRBJ2-3, is EPEVTQTPSHQVTQMGQEVILRCVPISNHLYFYWYRQILGQKVEFLVSFYNNEISEKSEIFDDQFSVERPDGSNFTLKIRSTKLEDSAMYFCASSEYGLGTDTQYFGPGTRLTVL.

This clonotype appeared many times. The chain links TRBV9 to TRBJ2-2; a possible D gene is TRBD1 (5 bases). CDR1 is SGDLS, CDR2 YYNGEE, per germline. The CDR3 runs 16 residues. The V gene lost 4 bases and the J gene lost 3 bases, with 16 bases spanning the gap. CDR3 in amino acids: CASSLSSRVDTGELFF. In DNA, the CDR3 is TGTGCCAGCAGCCTTTCCTCCAGGGTGGACACCGGGGAGCTGTTTTTT.

A few counts support this clonotype. J is TRBJ1-2 and V is TRBV25-1, with D possibly matching TRBD1 (6 bases). In germline, CDR1 is MGHDK, CDR2 SYGVNS. The CDR3 is 12 residues long. The V end lost 7 bases, the J end lost 3 bases, and 9 bases lay between the germline ends. Written as DNA, the CDR3 is TGTGCCAGCATGAACAGGGACTATGGCTACACCTTC. Translating gives CASMNRDYGYTF.

This clonotype was counted a few times. The V and J genes are TRBV12-3 or TRBV12-4 and TRBJ1-5; 7 bases are a match to TRBD1. The CDR3 loop spans 17 amino acids. The ends lost 5 bases at V and 0 bases at J; junction bases unmatched: 10. The CDR3 here is CASSPGTATYSNQPQHF. The CDR3 bases are TGTGCCAGCAGTCCCGGGACAGCTACTTATAGCAATCAGCCCCAGCATTTT.

This clonotype turned up a few times. The chain carries TRBV5-5 and TRBJ1-1; D unresolved. CDR3 length: 16 residues. The V end was cut by 4 bases, the J end by 5 bases, with 21 bases between. Germline values: CDR1 SGHKS, CDR2 YYEKEE (reference sequence). The CDR3 DNA follows: TGTGCCAGCAGCCTGGGGATTCACAGTTCTGAGACTGAAGCTTTCTTT. Amino acids: CASSLGIHSSETEAFF.

The V gene is TRBV5-1, the J gene TRBJ1-4; D is ambiguous. The CDR3 consists of 17 residues. V was clipped by 5 bases and J by 8 bases, with 25 bases between them. Germline V CDR1 and CDR2: SGHRS, YFSETQ. The CDR3 nucleotides are TGCGCCAGCAGGGAAAAGCGAGCGCGGACTGAGGGCGAAAAACTGTTTTTT. It yields the protein CASREKRARTEGEKLFF.

The V gene is TRBV6-6, the J gene TRBJ1-1, with 7 bases aligning to TRBD1. Trimming took 2 bases from V and 5 from J; bases not matched to a gene: 5. Germline loops: CDR1 MNHNY, CDR2 SVGAGI (reference sequence). This CDR3 spans 14 amino acids. The CDR3 sequence is CASSYRGHRTEAFF. CDR3 DNA sequence: TGTGCCAGCAGTTACAGGGGGCATCGGACTGAAGCTTTCTTT.